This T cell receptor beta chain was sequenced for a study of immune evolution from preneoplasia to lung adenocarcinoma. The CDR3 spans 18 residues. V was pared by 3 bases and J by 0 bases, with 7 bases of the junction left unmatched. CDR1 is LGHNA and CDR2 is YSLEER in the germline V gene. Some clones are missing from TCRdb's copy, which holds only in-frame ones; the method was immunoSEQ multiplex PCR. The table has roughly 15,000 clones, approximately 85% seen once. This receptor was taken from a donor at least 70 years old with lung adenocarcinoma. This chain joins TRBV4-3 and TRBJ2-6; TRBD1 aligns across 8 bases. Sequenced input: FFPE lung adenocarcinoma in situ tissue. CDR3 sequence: CASSHLQGVYSGANVLTF. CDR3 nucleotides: TGCGCCAGCAGCCATCTACAGGGGGTTTACTCTGGGGCCAACGTCCTGACTTTC.